This entry features one T cell receptor beta chain sequence. The sample belongs to a study of CD8+ T cells in alopecia areata. Reverse transcription of extracted RNA yielded cDNA, which provided the sequencing template. Clones were read by immunoSEQ multiplex PCR, and TCRdb kept only the in-frame ones, dropping some. The sample records around 120,000 clones, less than 45% being singletons. Germline CDR1 MDHEN, CDR2 SYDVKM. The CDR3 contains 14 residues. With V trimmed by 2 bases and J by 5 bases, 5 bases remained unmatched. This clonotype was sampled from a human donor with alopecia areata. The specimen sequenced was CD4+ T cells sorted from blood. The V call is TRBV28, the J call TRBJ2-7, with 8 bases fitting TRBD2. CDR3 coding DNA: TGTGCCAGCAGTTTACCCGGGACTAGGGACGAGCAGTACTTC. Translated: CASSLPGTRDEQYF.